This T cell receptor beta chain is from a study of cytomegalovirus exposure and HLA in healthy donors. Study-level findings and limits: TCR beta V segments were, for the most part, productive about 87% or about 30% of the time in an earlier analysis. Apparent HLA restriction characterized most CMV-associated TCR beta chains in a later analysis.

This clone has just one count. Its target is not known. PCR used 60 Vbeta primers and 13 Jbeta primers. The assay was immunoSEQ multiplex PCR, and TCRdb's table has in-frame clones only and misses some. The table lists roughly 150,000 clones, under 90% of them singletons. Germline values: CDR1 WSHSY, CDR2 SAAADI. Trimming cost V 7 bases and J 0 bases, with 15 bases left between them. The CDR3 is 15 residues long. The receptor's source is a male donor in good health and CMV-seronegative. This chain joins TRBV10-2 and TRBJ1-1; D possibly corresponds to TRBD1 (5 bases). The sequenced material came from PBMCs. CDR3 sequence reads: CASKAEEGMNTEAFF. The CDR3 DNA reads TGCGCCAGCAAAGCTGAGGAGGGGATGAACACTGAAGCTTTCTTT.